Below, 12 T cell receptor beta chains from the same sample are listed, as sequenced in a study of cytomegalovirus exposure and HLA in healthy donors (dated by TCRdb to 2016 to 2017). Receptors were amplified or captured by the immunoSEQ multiplex PCR assay. This immuneACCESS table, as held by TCRdb, lists in-frame sequences with V and J called but not all clones. Of the missing ones, under half trace to an unresolved V gene in checked studies; the others have no known cause. This sample comprises 82,000 or so clones, 85% to 95% of them detected only once. The ten largest make up about 0.7% of the sample. The sample consisted of PBMCs. Receptors were obtained from a man younger than 35 in good health and CMV-seronegative.

J is TRBJ2-1 and V is TRBV27, with 9 bases lining up with TRBD1. The CDR3 consists of 18 residues. Trimming removed 8 bases from V and 6 bases from J; junction bases left unmatched: 20. Germline V gives CDR1 MNHEY, CDR2 SMNVEV (reference sequence). CDR3 residues: CASSITGPGTGFRNEQFF. For the CDR3, the DNA is TGTGCCAGCTCTATTACGGGCCCCGGGACAGGGTTCCGCAATGAGCAGTTCTTC.

The chain is built from TRBV7-8 and TRBJ1-1; D perhaps matches TRBD1 (6 bases). There are 18 residues in the CDR3. The V gene's germline CDR1 is SGHVS and CDR2 FQNEAQ. V was trimmed by 5 bases and J by 1 base, leaving 23 bases between them. CDR3 protein: CASSRYSGSMDRNTEAFF. CDR3 sequence (DNA): TGTGCCAGCAGCCGATACTCCGGCTCTATGGACAGGAACACTGAAGCTTTCTTT.

This rearrangement joins TRBV27 to TRBJ2-1; tentative D call: TRBD2 (9 bases). V lost 10 bases and J 5 bases, leaving 24 bases between the germline ends. This CDR3 spans 16 amino acids. Germline V gene lookup returns CDR1 MNHEY and CDR2 SMNVEV (reference sequence). The CDR3 DNA reads TGTGCCACCGGACAGGGCCTAGCGGGAATCCACAATGAGCAGTTCTTC. Translated: CATGQGLAGIHNEQFF.

Only a few counts were recorded for this clone. V usage is TRBV6-5 and J usage is TRBJ2-7; D unresolved. This CDR3 is 11 amino acids long. Germline CDR1 is MNHEY and CDR2 is SVGAGI. Trimming took off 6 bases at V and 1 base at J, with 4 bases between the two ends. The CDR3 nucleotides read TGTGCCAGCAGGTCATCCTACGAGCAGTACTTC. Amino acids: CASRSSYEQYF.

The rearrangement links TRBV7-8 to TRBJ2-7; no clear D. Per germline, CDR1 SGHVS and CDR2 FQNEAQ. The CDR3 sequence is 17 residues long. The V end lost 0 bases, the J end lost 5 bases, and 20 bases lay between the germline ends. CDR3 loop: CASSLARRSAQWNEQYF. Written as DNA, the CDR3 is TGTGCCAGCAGCTTAGCGCGGCGGAGCGCCCAGTGGAACGAGCAGTACTTC. The variable domain in full, with the rest retrieved from reference TRBV7-8 and TRBJ2-7, is GAGVSQSPRYKVAKRGQDVALRCDPISGHVSLFWYQQALGQGPEFLTYFQNEAQLDKSGLPSDRFFAERPEGSVSTLKIQRTQQEDSAVYLCASSLARRSAQWNEQYFGPGTRLTVT.

This chain connects TRBV28 to TRBJ1-2; D gene ambiguous. From germline, CDR1 is MDHEN and CDR2 SYDVKM. This CDR3 is built from 15 residues. The V end lost 2 bases, the J end lost 8 bases, and 18 bases lay between the germline ends. In DNA, the CDR3 is TGTGCCAGCAGTTTAAGGTCAGGTTCATTTCGGGGCTACACCTTC. Protein product: CASSLRSGSFRGYTF.

This chain links TRBV25-1 with TRBJ2-3, with 9 bases aligning to TRBD1. Germline V CDR1 and CDR2: MGHDK, SYGVNS. Losses at the gene ends were 0 bases for V and 3 bases for J; bases not matched to a gene: 7. CDR3 length: 17 amino acids. The CDR3 bases are TGTGCCAGCAGTGAATATGGGACAGGGTGGGAGACAGATACGCAGTATTTT. Its protein is CASSEYGTGWETDTQYF.

The chain joins TRBV6-4 to TRBJ2-3, with TRBD2 identical over 8 bases. Trimming cost V 5 bases and J 2 bases; bases outside gene matches: 6. The CDR3 has 15 amino acids. Germline V CDR1 and CDR2: MRHNA, SNTAGT. CDR3 amino acids: CASSPQAGVTDTQYF. The CDR3 bases are TGTGCCAGCAGTCCCCAAGCGGGGGTCACAGATACGCAGTATTTT.

The chain is built from TRBV27 and TRBJ2-5; D uncertain. This CDR3 is built from 11 residues. CDR1 and CDR2 from the germline V gene are MNHEY and SMNVEV (reference sequence). Between the trimmed V and J ends, which lost 6 bases and 6 bases, there was a span of 8 bases. The CDR3 reads CASRTKKTQYF. DNA of the CDR3: TGTGCCAGCAGAACTAAGAAGACCCAGTACTTC.

The V call is TRBV9, the J call TRBJ2-2; unclear D gene. V was pared by 0 bases and J by 4 bases, with 10 bases between. This CDR3 spans 15 amino acids. CDR1 is SGDLS, CDR2 YYNGEE, per germline. The CDR3 protein is CASSVGLVATGELFF. CDR3 nucleotide sequence: TGTGCCAGCAGCGTAGGGCTAGTAGCCACCGGGGAGCTGTTTTTT.

This clone was seen more than once but under ten times. V usage is TRBV18 and J usage is TRBJ1-6, with D possibly being TRBD1 (6 bases). This CDR3 has 15 amino acids. Germline loops: CDR1 KGHSH, CDR2 LQKENI. Trimming took off 6 bases at V and 5 bases at J, with 14 bases between the two ends. CDR3 amino acids: CASSLRTDDNSPLHF. The CDR3 DNA follows: TGTGCCAGCTCCCTGAGGACAGACGATAATTCACCCCTCCACTTT.

The chain uses TRBV19 and TRBJ1-1; no reliable D call. The V gene lost 2 bases and the J gene lost 3 bases, with 10 bases spanning the gap. The CDR3 loop spans 14 amino acids. CDR1 and CDR2 (germline): LNHDA, SQIVND (reference sequence). The CDR3 DNA reads TGTGCCAGTAGTATAAGTACGGGTGACACTGAAGCTTTCTTT. Translation gives CASSISTGDTEAFF.